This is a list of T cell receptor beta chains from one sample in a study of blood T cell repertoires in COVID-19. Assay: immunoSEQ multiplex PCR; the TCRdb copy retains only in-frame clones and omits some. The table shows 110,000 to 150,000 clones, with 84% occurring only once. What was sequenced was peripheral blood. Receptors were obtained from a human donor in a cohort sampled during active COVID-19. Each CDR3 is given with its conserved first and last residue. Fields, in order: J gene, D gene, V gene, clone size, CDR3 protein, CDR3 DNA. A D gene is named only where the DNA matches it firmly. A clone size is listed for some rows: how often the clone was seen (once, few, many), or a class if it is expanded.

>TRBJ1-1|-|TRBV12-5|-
CASGLPSVTTEAFF
TGTGCTAGTGGTTTGCCCTCGGTCACCACTGAAGCTTTCTTT
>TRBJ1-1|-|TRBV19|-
CASGTVWTMNTEAFF
TGTGCCAGCGGGACCGTATGGACTATGAACACTGAAGCTTTCTTT
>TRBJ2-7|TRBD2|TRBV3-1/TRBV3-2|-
CASSPGLSVFEQYF
TGTGCCAGCAGCCCGGGACTATCGGTGTTCGAGCAGTACTTC
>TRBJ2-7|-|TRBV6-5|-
CASTRNYEQYF
TGTGCCAGCACGAGGAACTACGAGCAGTACTTC
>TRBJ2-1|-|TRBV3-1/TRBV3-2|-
CASRPRGAVGNEQFF
TGTGCCAGCAGGCCCAGGGGGGCGGTGGGCAATGAGCAGTTCTTC
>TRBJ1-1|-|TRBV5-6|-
CASSLVGRTEAFF
TGTGCCAGCAGCTTGGTAGGGAGGACTGAAGCTTTCTTT
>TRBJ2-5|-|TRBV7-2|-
CASSPGGAGAGETQYF
TGTGCCAGCAGCCCAGGGGGAGCGGGGGCGGGGGAGACCCAGTACTTC
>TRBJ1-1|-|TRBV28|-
CASSLRDTEAFF
TGTGCCAGCAGTTTGAGGGACACTGAAGCTTTCTTT
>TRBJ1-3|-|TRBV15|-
CATSRAGPGNTIYF
TGTGCCACCAGCAGAGCAGGGCCTGGAAACACCATATATTTT
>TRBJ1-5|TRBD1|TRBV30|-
CAWSGGQEFQPQHF
TGTGCCTGGAGTGGCGGACAGGAGTTTCAGCCCCAGCATTTT
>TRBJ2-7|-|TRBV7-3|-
CASSLKQGYEQYF
TGTGCCAGCAGCTTAAAACAGGGCTACGAGCAGTACTTC
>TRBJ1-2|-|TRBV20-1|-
CSASRQVGGYTF
TGCAGTGCTAGTCGGCAGGTCGGTGGCTACACCTTC
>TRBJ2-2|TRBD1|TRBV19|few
CATGQGRSAGELFF
TGTGCCACCGGACAGGGAAGGTCGGCCGGGGAGCTGTTTTTT
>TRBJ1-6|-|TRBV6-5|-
CASSYKPSYSPLHF
TGTGCCAGCAGTTACAAGCCTTCCTATTCACCCCTCCACTTT
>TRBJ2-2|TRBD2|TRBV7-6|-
CASSRLAGTNTGELFF
TGTGCCAGCAGCCGACTAGCGGGTACGAACACCGGGGAGCTGTTTTTT
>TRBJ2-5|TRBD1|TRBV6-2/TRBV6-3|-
CASSPPGTGGTQYF
TGTGCCAGCAGTCCCCCCGGGACAGGGGGGACCCAGTACTTC
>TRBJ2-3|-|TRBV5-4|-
CASSFQGTDTQYF
TGTGCCAGCAGCTTCCAGGGGACAGATACGCAGTATTTT
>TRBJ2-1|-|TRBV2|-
CASRDSYNEQFF
TGTGCCAGCAGGGACAGTTACAATGAGCAGTTCTTC
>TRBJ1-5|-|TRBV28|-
CASTTGGGNQPQHF
TGTGCCAGCACCACAGGTGGTGGCAATCAGCCCCAGCATTTT
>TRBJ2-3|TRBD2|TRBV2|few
CASKGLAGGVTDTQYF
TGTGCCAGCAAAGGACTAGCGGGGGGGGTCACAGATACGCAGTATTTT
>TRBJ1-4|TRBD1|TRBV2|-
CASSQDRDPTNEKLFF
TGTGCCAGCAGTCAGGACAGGGACCCAACTAATGAAAAACTGTTTTTT
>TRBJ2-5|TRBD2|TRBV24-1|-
CATSDFGSGGTQETQYF
TGTGCCACCAGTGATTTTGGGAGCGGGGGAACGCAGGAGACCCAGTACTTC
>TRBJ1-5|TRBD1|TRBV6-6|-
CASTTGANQPQHF
TGTGCCAGCACCACAGGGGCCAATCAGCCCCAGCATTTT
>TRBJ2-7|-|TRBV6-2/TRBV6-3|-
CASSRHLSYEQYF
TGTGCCAGCAGCCGACACCTCTCCTACGAGCAGTACTTC
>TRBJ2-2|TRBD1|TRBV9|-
CASSPEGQGVGELFF
TGTGCCAGCAGCCCAGAGGGACAGGGGGTCGGGGAGCTGTTTTTT
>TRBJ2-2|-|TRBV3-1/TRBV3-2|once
CASSQGGAGELFF
TGTGCCAGCAGCCAAGGGGGAGCCGGGGAGCTGTTTTTT
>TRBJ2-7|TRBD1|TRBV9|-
CASSRGQGSYEQYF
TGTGCCAGCAGCCGGGGACAGGGGTCCTACGAGCAGTACTTC
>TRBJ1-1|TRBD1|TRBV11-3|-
CASSPGTGKNTEAFF
TGTGCCAGCAGCCCCGGGACAGGGAAAAACACTGAAGCTTTCTTT
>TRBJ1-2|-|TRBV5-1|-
CASSLLGGAGYGYTF
TGCGCCAGCAGCTTACTTGGGGGCGCAGGCTATGGCTACACCTTC
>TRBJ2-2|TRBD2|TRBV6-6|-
CASSLHRGGRRNVKTGELFF
TGTGCCAGCAGTCTACATCGGGGGGGGAGAAGGAATGTAAAGACCGGGGAGCTGTTTTTT
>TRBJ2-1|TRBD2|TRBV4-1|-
CASSQDPSGGIRSSYNEQFF
TGCGCCAGCAGCCAAGATCCTAGCGGGGGGATCCGAAGCTCCTACAATGAGCAGTTCTTC
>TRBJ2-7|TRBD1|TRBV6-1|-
CASSEVGQASYEQYF
TGTGCCAGCAGTGAAGTGGGACAGGCCTCCTACGAGCAGTACTTC
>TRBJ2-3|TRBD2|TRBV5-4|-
CASSLAGGPTDTQYF
TGTGCCAGCAGCTTGGCGGGGGGGCCCACAGATACGCAGTATTTT
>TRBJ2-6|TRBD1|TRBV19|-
CASTQDRLSGANVLTF
TGTGCCAGTACTCAGGACAGGCTTTCTGGGGCCAACGTCCTGACTTTC
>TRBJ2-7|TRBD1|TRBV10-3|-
CAISDPGQGFDEQYF
TGTGCCATCAGTGACCCGGGACAGGGTTTCGACGAGCAGTACTTC
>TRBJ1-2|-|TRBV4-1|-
CASSPQGWGDYGYTF
TGCGCCAGCAGCCCACAAGGATGGGGCGACTATGGCTACACCTTC
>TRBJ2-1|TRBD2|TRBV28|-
CASSLNGGDEQQFF
TGTGCCAGCAGTTTAAACGGGGGGGATGAACAGCAGTTCTTC
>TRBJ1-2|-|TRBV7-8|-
CASSRDSYGYTF
TGTGCCAGCAGCCGCGACAGCTATGGCTACACCTTC
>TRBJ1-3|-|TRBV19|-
CASSTHTNLGNTIYF
TGTGCCAGTAGTACCCACACGAACCTCGGAAACACCATATATTTT
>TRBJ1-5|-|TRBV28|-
CAGRGGGQPQHF
TGTGCCGGCCGGGGGGGCGGTCAGCCCCAGCATTTT
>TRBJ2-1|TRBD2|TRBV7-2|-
CASSPRERGRSYNEQFF
TGTGCCAGCAGCCCTAGGGAGCGGGGGCGATCCTACAATGAGCAGTTCTTC
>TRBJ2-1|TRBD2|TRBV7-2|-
CASSLIAGGSNEQFF
TGTGCCAGCAGCCTCATAGCGGGGGGGAGCAATGAGCAGTTCTTC
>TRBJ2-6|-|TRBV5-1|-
CASSPTGSSGANVLTF
TGCGCCAGCAGCCCGACAGGTTCCTCTGGGGCCAACGTCCTGACTTTC
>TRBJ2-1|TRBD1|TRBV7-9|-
CASSLAGTASSNEQFF
TGTGCCAGCAGCTTAGCCGGGACAGCCTCGTCCAATGAGCAGTTCTTC
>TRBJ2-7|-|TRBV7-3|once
CASSLSPGIYEQYF
TGTGCCAGCAGCTTAAGCCCGGGGATATACGAGCAGTACTTC
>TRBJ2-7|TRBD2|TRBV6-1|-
CASSVSGGRLESEQYF
TGTGCCAGCAGTGTTAGCGGGGGTCGTCTTGAGAGCGAGCAGTACTTC
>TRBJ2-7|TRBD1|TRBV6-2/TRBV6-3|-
CASSYIGTGWQQYF
TGTGCCAGCAGTTACATTGGGACAGGGTGGCAGCAGTACTTC
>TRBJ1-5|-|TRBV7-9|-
CASSTSGGNQPQHF
TGTGCCAGCAGCACGAGCGGAGGCAATCAGCCCCAGCATTTT
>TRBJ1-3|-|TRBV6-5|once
CASSFTGTGNTIYF
TGTGCCAGCAGTTTCACAGGGACTGGAAACACCATATATTTT